Given below is one TCR beta chain in context. Its antigen is still unknown. The sample is drawn from a study of CD8 T cells in ankylosing spondylitis. Whole-study results and caveats: Disease-associated clonotypes exhibited CD8+ identity and were relatively infrequent in peripheral blood. Reported data indicate significant enrichment of disease-linked clones within matched ankylosing spondylitis synovial fluid. A motif of seven or eight highly homologous TCR beta variants was seen as apparently characteristic of ankylosing spondylitis blood.

TCR beta libraries were made by quantitative 5'-RACE with molecular barcodes. A single record per CDR3 protein comes from TCRdb applying MiXCR to the 5' RACE reads. The sample yields 220,000 or so distinct CDR3 sequences, 10% seen once. The receptor was isolated from a male donor with ankylosing spondylitis or in good health (not recorded which). Sequenced sample: blood, either unsorted or a sorted T cell fraction (not recorded which).

The CDR3: CASSDLAGGIGEQYF. In DNA, the CDR3 is TGCGCCAGCAGCGATCTAGCGGGGGGGATAGGGGAGCAGTACTTC. This chain uses TRBV5-1 with TRBJ2-7; 12 bases line up with TRBD2. The V gene's germline CDR1 is SGHRS and CDR2 YFSETQ. This CDR3 comprises 15 residues. With V trimmed by 4 bases and J by 7 bases, 9 bases remained unmatched. Supplemented by reference TRBV5-1 and TRBJ2-7, the full variable domain reads KAGVTQTPRYLIKTRGQQVTLSCSPISGHRSVSWYQQTPGQGLQFLFEYFSETQRNKGNFPGRFSGRQFSNSRSEMNVSTLELGDSALYLCASSDLAGGIGEQYFGPGTRLTVT.